A single sample gave rise to the 24 T cell receptor beta chains below, sequenced in a study of shared clonotypes between healthy human individuals. CD45RO-negative, CCR7-selected cells formed the naive CD8 fraction, which excluded terminally differentiated effector memory CD45RA+ cells. Method: immunoSEQ multiplex PCR; TCRdb's copy keeps in-frame clones and lacks some. The table has nearly 2 million clones, less than 95% seen once. Sequencing was performed on naive CD8+ T cells sorted from blood. Receptor source: a man between 18 and 35 years old in good health.

This clone was seen just once. The rearrangement uses TRBV27 and TRBJ1-2, with 7 nucleotides matching TRBD1. Per the germline V gene, CDR1 is MNHEY and CDR2 is SMNVEV (reference sequence). The CDR3 sequence is 13 residues long. Unmatched junction bases numbered 2, after V lost 4 bases and J lost 3 bases. Written as DNA, the CDR3 is TGTGCCAGCAGTTACAGGGGCGACTATGGCTACACCTTC. As protein: CASSYRGDYGYTF.

V and J are TRBV6-6 and TRBJ2-5, with D tentatively TRBD1 or TRBD2 (5 bases each). In germline, CDR1 is MNHNY, CDR2 SVGAGI (reference sequence). The CDR3 is 15 amino acids. V was pared by 2 bases and J by 5 bases, with 15 bases between. CDR3 nucleotides: TGTGCCAGCAGTTACGTAGGGGACGTTGAGGAGACCCAGTACTTC. Translated: CASSYVGDVEETQYF.

The DNA for the CDR3 is TGCGCCAGCAGACCGGGACAGGGGAGCTACGAGCAGTACTTC. Translated, it gives CASRPGQGSYEQYF. V is TRBV5-1 and J is TRBJ2-7; 10 positions agree with TRBD1. The CDR3 loop spans 14 amino acids. Germline CDR1 is SGHRS and CDR2 is YFSETQ. Unmatched junction bases numbered 5, after V lost 5 bases and J lost 3 bases.

The rearrangement links TRBV6-5 to TRBJ2-7; D might be TRBD2 (6 bases). CDR3 length: 13 residues. Deletions cut 6 bases from V and 2 bases from J, with 11 bases between. Per germline, CDR1 MNHEY and CDR2 SVGAGI. CDR3 protein: CASSEGTAYEQYF. For the CDR3, the DNA is TGTGCCAGCAGCGAGGGGACTGCCTACGAGCAGTACTTC.

The CDR3 region has the DNA TGTGCCAGCAGTTACTTTGGACAGGGGCATTCTGGCTACACCTTC. Encoded protein: CASSYFGQGHSGYTF. This chain links TRBV6-5 with TRBJ1-2; 9 bases are a match to TRBD1. Per the germline V gene, CDR1 is MNHEY and CDR2 is SVGAGI. The CDR3 runs to 15 residues. The J segment lost 7 bases and the V segment lost 1 base, leaving 7 bases of the junction unmatched.

The CDR3 nucleotides read TGTGCCAGCTCAGCACTAGCGGGGGCCTACGAGCAGTACTTC. Translation: CASSALAGAYEQYF. The rearrangement links TRBV18 to TRBJ2-7, with 11 positions matching TRBD2. The CDR3 covers 14 residues. From germline, CDR1 is KGHSH and CDR2 LQKENI. Trimming took 5 bases from V and 2 from J; bases not matched to a gene: 2.

This rearrangement joins TRBV6-8 to TRBJ2-7; possible D gene TRBD2, 6 bases. The V and J ends lost 6 bases and 5 bases respectively, with 17 bases between them. This CDR3 has 14 amino acids. Germline CDR1 MNHGY, CDR2 SAAAGT. The DNA for the CDR3 is TGTGCCAGCAGCCCCCCCGGACTATATAACGAGCAGTACTTC. Translating gives CASSPPGLYNEQYF.

This chain uses TRBV9 with TRBJ1-4, with D possibly being TRBD1 (5 bases). Trimming pared 4 bases from V and 7 bases from J, leaving 17 bases between. CDR3 length: 15 amino acids. From germline, CDR1 is SGDLS and CDR2 YYNGEE. The CDR3 spells CASSPPPGQGEKLFF. In DNA, the CDR3 is TGTGCCAGCAGCCCCCCCCCGGGGCAAGGTGAAAAACTGTTTTTT.

The rearrangement uses TRBV18 and TRBJ1-1; 9 bases map to TRBD1. The CDR3 covers 16 residues. Germline V gene data show CDR1 as KGHSH and CDR2 as LQKENI. The ends lost 3 bases at V and 1 base at J; junction bases unmatched: 6. The CDR3: CASSPDTGGWNTEAFF. For the CDR3, the DNA is TGTGCCAGCTCACCTGATACAGGGGGCTGGAACACTGAAGCTTTCTTT. The full variable domain, rest sourced from reference TRBV18 and TRBJ1-1, is NAGVMQNPRHLVRRRGQEARLRCSPMKGHSHVYWYRQLPEEGLKFMVYLQKENIIDESGMPKERFSAEFPKEGPSILRIQQVVRGDSAAYFCASSPDTGGWNTEAFFGQGTRLTVV.

Notes on this clone: At the DNA level, this CDR3 is encoded by other sequences in the same sample as well. The rearrangement links TRBV7-9 to TRBJ1-2, with 7 positions matching TRBD1. After removal of 5 bases from V and 6 bases from J, the junction contained 3 bases not matched to a gene. The CDR3 is made up of 12 amino acids. Germline V gives CDR1 SEHNR, CDR2 FQNEAQ (reference sequence). This CDR3 reads CASSLDRDGYTF. CDR3 nucleotide sequence: TGTGCCAGCAGCCTCGACAGGGATGGCTACACCTTC.

In regard to this clone: Different DNA sequences within this sample yield the same CDR3. The chain carries TRBV7-2 and TRBJ2-7; no reliable D call. The germline CDR1 and CDR2 sequences are SGHTA and FQGNSA. Trimming left V 2 bases short and J 3 bases short, with 2 bases between. The CDR3 extends over 11 amino acids. CDR3: CASSLIYEQYF. In DNA, the CDR3 is TGTGCCAGCAGCTTAATCTACGAGCAGTACTTC. The full variable domain, its missing parts supplied by reference TRBV7-2 and TRBJ2-7, is GAGVSQSPSNKVTEKGKDVELRCDPISGHTALYWYRQSLGQGLEFLIYFQGNSAPDKSGLPSDRFSAERTGGSVSTLTIQRTQQEDSAVYLCASSLIYEQYFGPGTRLTVT.

The chain employs TRBV10-1 and TRBJ2-3; either TRBD1 or TRBD2 may fit D (6 bases each). Trimming took 0 bases from V and 0 from J, leaving 13 bases between them. CDR1 WNHNN and CDR2 SYGVQD come from the germline V gene (reference sequence). The CDR3 is 17 amino acids. CDR3 residues: CASSESNRDSSTDTQYF. DNA for the CDR3: TGCGCCAGCAGTGAGTCGAACAGGGACTCTAGCACAGATACGCAGTATTTT.

The chain recombines TRBV19 with TRBJ1-2, with D maybe TRBD1 (6 bases). Germline values: CDR1 LNHDA, CDR2 SQIVND (reference sequence). This CDR3 contains 15 residues. Between the trimmed V and J ends, which lost 3 bases and 3 bases, there was a span of 14 bases. The CDR3 sequence is CASSMSGDGYYGYTF. The CDR3 DNA follows: TGTGCCAGTAGTATGTCAGGGGACGGCTACTATGGCTACACCTTC.

This chain joins TRBV9 and TRBJ2-1; the D gene is possibly TRBD2 (6 bases). Trimming removed 0 bases at V and 9 bases at J, with 10 bases between. Germline V gene sequence: CDR1 SGDLS, CDR2 YYNGEE. The CDR3 spans 13 residues. The CDR3 nucleotides are TGTGCCAGCAGCGTAGGAGCTAGCGTTGAGCAGTTCTTC. Protein product: CASSVGASVEQFF.

This chain connects TRBV30 to TRBJ2-7; D is unclear. Germline V gene lookup returns CDR1 GTSNPN and CDR2 SVGIG (reference sequence). The CDR3 is made up of 15 amino acids. V lost 1 base, J lost 2 bases, and 15 bases lay in between. In nucleotides, the CDR3 is TGTGCCTGGAGTGGCCAGCCAACACGGGCCTACGAGCAGTACTTC. It translates to CAWSGQPTRAYEQYF.

To note about this clone: This same CDR3 is encoded by further DNA sequences in the sample. The rearrangement uses TRBV9 and TRBJ2-7, with D possibly being TRBD2 (6 bases). Germline lookup yields CDR1 SGDLS and CDR2 YYNGEE. Trimming stripped 0 bases from V and 1 base from J, with 8 bases between. This CDR3 is 14 amino acids long. This CDR3 reads CASSVVAGSYEQYF. The CDR3 DNA sequence: TGTGCCAGCAGCGTAGTGGCGGGGTCCTACGAGCAGTACTTC.

The count of this clone is one. The chain recombines TRBV11-2 with TRBJ2-1; 7 nucleotides match TRBD1. This CDR3 is built from 16 residues. Unmatched junction bases numbered 2, after V lost 0 bases and J lost 0 bases. Per germline, CDR1 SGHAT and CDR2 FQNNGV. The CDR3 sequence: CASSLDAGGSYNEQFF. The CDR3 DNA follows: TGTGCCAGCAGCTTAGACGCAGGGGGCTCCTACAATGAGCAGTTCTTC.

This clone was seen a single time. V gene TRBV11-2 combines with J gene TRBJ2-1; 13 positions match TRBD2. In germline, CDR1 is SGHAT, CDR2 FQNNGV. V trimming: 5 bases; J trimming: 7 bases; junction bases outside the gene matches: 5. The CDR3 contains 15 residues. CDR3: CASSPGTSGKNEQFF. In nucleotides, the CDR3 is TGTGCCAGCAGCCCGGGGACTAGCGGGAAAAATGAGCAGTTCTTC.

The V gene is TRBV30, the J gene TRBJ1-1, with TRBD1 matching 10 bases. The CDR3 contains 14 residues. The ends lost 3 bases at V and 5 bases at J; junction bases unmatched: 6. Germline-derived CDR1 and CDR2 are GTSNPN and SVGIG (reference sequence). CDR3 nucleotide sequence: TGTGCCTGGAGCCCCGGGACAGGGGTTACTGAAGCTTTCTTT. Translation gives CAWSPGTGVTEAFF.

The J gene is TRBJ1-2, the V gene TRBV27, with a tentative D call TRBD1 (6 bases). The CDR3 spans 12 residues. Germline CDR1 and CDR2: MNHEY and SMNVEV (reference sequence). The V end was cut by 6 bases, the J end by 8 bases, with 13 bases between. CDR3 in amino acids: CASRTGLRGYTF. The CDR3 DNA reads as TGTGCCAGCAGAACAGGGCTTAGGGGCTACACCTTC.

J is TRBJ1-2 and V is TRBV9; a weak D match, TRBD1 (6 bases). Germline assignment: CDR1 SGDLS and CDR2 YYNGEE. Deletions cut 4 bases from V and 6 bases from J, with 19 bases between. The CDR3 is 15 residues long. The CDR3 DNA sequence: TGTGCCAGCAGCTTAACAGGGTCTGGGTCAAATGGCTACACCTTC. This gives the protein CASSLTGSGSNGYTF.

V gene TRBV28 combines with J gene TRBJ2-7, with a tentative D call TRBD2 (6 bases). CDR1 is MDHEN and CDR2 is SYDVKM in the germline V gene. The CDR3 extends over 15 amino acids. Trimming stripped 2 bases from V and 1 base from J, with 12 bases between. CDR3 coding DNA: TGTGCCAGCAGTTTAGGGGCGGGGACTTCCTACGAGCAGTACTTC. Amino acids: CASSLGAGTSYEQYF.

The CDR3 region has the DNA TGTGCCAGCAGCTGGCGGACAGGGTACACCGGGGAGCTGTTTTTT. Protein sequence: CASSWRTGYTGELFF. The chain is built from TRBV5-6 and TRBJ2-2; 8 nucleotides line up with TRBD1. The CDR3 loop spans 15 amino acids. Unmatched junction bases numbered 4, after V lost 3 bases and J lost 3 bases. The V gene's germline CDR1 is SGHDT and CDR2 YYEEEE. Together with reference TRBV5-6 and TRBJ2-2, the CDR3 gives the full variable domain: DAGVTQSPTHLIKTRGQQVTLRCSPKSGHDTVSWYQQALGQGPQFIFQYYEEEERQRGNFPDRFSGHQFPNYSSELNVNALLLGDSALYLCASSWRTGYTGELFFGEGSRLTVL.

This sequence joins TRBV15 and TRBJ1-2; D gene uncertain. The germline V gene has CDR1 LNHNV and CDR2 YYDKDF (reference sequence). CDR3 length: 12 amino acids. V was clipped by 5 bases and J by 8 bases, with 12 bases between them. CDR3 residues: CATSPGLDGYTF. The CDR3 nucleotides are TGTGCCACCAGCCCCGGTTTGGACGGCTACACCTTC.